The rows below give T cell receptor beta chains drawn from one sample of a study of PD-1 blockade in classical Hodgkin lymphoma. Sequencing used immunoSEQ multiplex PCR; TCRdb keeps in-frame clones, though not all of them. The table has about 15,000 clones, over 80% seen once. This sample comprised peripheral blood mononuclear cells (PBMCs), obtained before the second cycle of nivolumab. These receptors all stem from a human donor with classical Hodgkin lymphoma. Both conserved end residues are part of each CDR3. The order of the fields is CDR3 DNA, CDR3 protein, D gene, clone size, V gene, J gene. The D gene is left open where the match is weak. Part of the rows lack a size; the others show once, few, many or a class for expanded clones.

DNA: TGTGCCATCAGTGAGAGGGGGGCCTGGAACTATGGCTACACCTTC
CDR3: CAISERGAWNYGYTF
D: .
size: .
V: TRBV10-3
J: TRBJ1-2

DNA: TGCAGCGTTGAAGATGCCGGGACATCCTATGAGCAGTTCTTC
CDR3: CSVEDAGTSYEQFF
D: .
size: .
V: TRBV29-1
J: TRBJ2-1

DNA: TGTGCCTGGAGTATTACAGGGGGTAAATTGGGTCAGCCCCAGCATTTT
CDR3: CAWSITGGKLGQPQHF
D: TRBD1
size: .
V: TRBV30
J: TRBJ1-5

DNA: TGTGCCAGCAGTGAAGCCCCAGGGCGCTCTGGAAACACCATATATTTT
CDR3: CASSEAPGRSGNTIYF
D: .
size: once
V: TRBV6-1
J: TRBJ1-3

DNA: TGTGCCAGCAGCTTAGAGGGCGGCAGGGGGTGGGTTTCCTACGAGCAGTACTTC
CDR3: CASSLEGGRGWVSYEQYF
D: TRBD1
size: .
V: TRBV7-2
J: TRBJ2-7

DNA: TGTGCCAGCAGTGGCCAGGGATTCCGACCCAATGAAAAACTGTTTTTT
CDR3: CASSGQGFRPNEKLFF
D: .
size: .
V: TRBV6-1
J: TRBJ1-4

DNA: TGCGCCAGCAGCTATTACACAGGGGGCGGAGGGGAGCTGTTTTTT
CDR3: CASSYYTGGGGELFF
D: TRBD1
size: .
V: TRBV5-1
J: TRBJ2-2

DNA: TGTGCCAGCAGCCCTACAGCGGGAGGGCAAGGTGAGCAGTTCTTC
CDR3: CASSPTAGGQGEQFF
D: TRBD2
size: .
V: TRBV7-2
J: TRBJ2-1

DNA: TGTGCCAGCAGTTACCGGGCCATACCCGGGGAGCTGTTTTTT
CDR3: CASSYRAIPGELFF
D: .
size: .
V: TRBV27
J: TRBJ2-2

DNA: TGTGCCAGCAGCGTAGGGGGGATCACCGGGGAGCTGTTTTTT
CDR3: CASSVGGITGELFF
D: .
size: .
V: TRBV9
J: TRBJ2-2

DNA: TGTGCCAGTAGCACCGGGACTAGCGCGTACAATGAGCAGTTCTTC
CDR3: CASSTGTSAYNEQFF
D: TRBD2
size: few
V: TRBV19
J: TRBJ2-1

DNA: TGTGCCAGCAGAAATTGGACAGGGTCGAGCAATCAGCCCCAGCATTTT
CDR3: CASRNWTGSSNQPQHF
D: TRBD1
size: .
V: TRBV28
J: TRBJ1-5

DNA: TGTGCCAGCAGCCCGGGACTAGCGGGGGGCGATACGCAGTATTTT
CDR3: CASSPGLAGGDTQYF
D: TRBD2
size: .
V: TRBV7-3
J: TRBJ2-3

DNA: TGTGCCATCAGTGACGGCCTAGCCAAAAACATTCAGTACTTC
CDR3: CAISDGLAKNIQYF
D: .
size: .
V: TRBV10-3
J: TRBJ2-4

DNA: TGTGCCAGCAGGTGGACAGGGGGTTACGAGCAGTACTTC
CDR3: CASRWTGGYEQYF
D: TRBD1
size: few
V: TRBV27
J: TRBJ2-7

DNA: TGTGCCAGCAGCTTCTGGGGTTCGTATCAGCCCCAGCATTTT
CDR3: CASSFWGSYQPQHF
D: .
size: once
V: TRBV5-4
J: TRBJ1-5

DNA: TGTGCCAGCAGCGGGGGGGCACAAGAGACCCAGTACTTC
CDR3: CASSGGAQETQYF
D: .
size: .
V: TRBV7-9
J: TRBJ2-5

DNA: TGTGCCAGCAGTCGATACAATGAGCAGTTCTTC
CDR3: CASSRYNEQFF
D: .
size: .
V: TRBV28
J: TRBJ2-1

DNA: TGTGCCTGGAGTGTCAAATTAGCGGGGGAAGAGCAGTTCTTC
CDR3: CAWSVKLAGEEQFF
D: TRBD2
size: .
V: TRBV30
J: TRBJ2-1

DNA: TGTGCCACTTTGGAGGCAATCATGAACACTGAAGCTTTCTTT
CDR3: CATLEAIMNTEAFF
D: .
size: .
V: TRBV7-2
J: TRBJ1-1

DNA: TGTGCCAGCAGCCCTAGCTCCTACAATGAGCAGTTCTTC
CDR3: CASSPSSYNEQFF
D: .
size: .
V: TRBV11-2
J: TRBJ2-1

DNA: TGTGCCAGTAGTAGACAACAGGGGGCAGGGAACTATGGCTACACCTTC
CDR3: CASSRQQGAGNYGYTF
D: TRBD1
size: medium-sized
V: TRBV19
J: TRBJ1-2

DNA: TGTGCCAGCAGTTATCTACTAGCGGGCTCTAATGAGCAGTTCTTC
CDR3: CASSYLLAGSNEQFF
D: TRBD2
size: .
V: TRBV27
J: TRBJ2-1

DNA: TGTGCCAGCAGCTTCCGGCCGGAATTGGGGGAGCAGTACTTC
CDR3: CASSFRPELGEQYF
D: .
size: .
V: TRBV11-2
J: TRBJ2-7

DNA: TGTGCCAGCAGTTCCGGACAGGGGCGCGAGACCCAGTACTTC
CDR3: CASSSGQGRETQYF
D: TRBD1
size: .
V: TRBV27
J: TRBJ2-5

DNA: TGTGCCAGCACCCTCGCCCTGGCAGCCTACGAGCAGTACTTC
CDR3: CASTLALAAYEQYF
D: .
size: .
V: TRBV2
J: TRBJ2-7

DNA: TGTGCCAGCAGCTTAGAGGCAACCCAGTACTTC
CDR3: CASSLEATQYF
D: .
size: .
V: TRBV7-2
J: TRBJ2-5

DNA: TGTGCCAGCAGCTCTTCGCCCTGGGGAGCTTTCTTT
CDR3: CASSSSPWGAFF
D: .
size: .
V: TRBV11-2
J: TRBJ1-1

DNA: TGTGCCAGCAGTTTGCTGGGAGCCCCCTCGCGGCAGTACTTC
CDR3: CASSLLGAPSRQYF
D: .
size: .
V: TRBV28
J: TRBJ2-7

DNA: TGTGCCAGCAGCCAAGAGGGGACAGGGGGCCACGAGCAGCACTTC
CDR3: CASSQEGTGGHEQHF
D: TRBD1
size: .
V: TRBV4-2
J: TRBJ2-7

DNA: TGTGCCAGCGGGGCCCGATACGAGCAGTACTTC
CDR3: CASGARYEQYF
D: .
size: .
V: TRBV2
J: TRBJ2-7

DNA: TGTGCCAGCTCACGGGTTAGCGATGGCGAGCAGTACTTC
CDR3: CASSRVSDGEQYF
D: .
size: medium-sized
V: TRBV18
J: TRBJ2-7

DNA: TGTGCCATCGGAGGGACAGGGTCGTGGGAGCAGTACTTC
CDR3: CAIGGTGSWEQYF
D: TRBD1
size: .
V: TRBV10-3
J: TRBJ2-7

DNA: TGTGCCAGCAGTGGAGGGACAGAGGCCGGCGGTCAGCCCCAGCATTTT
CDR3: CASSGGTEAGGQPQHF
D: TRBD1
size: .
V: TRBV6-1
J: TRBJ1-5

DNA: TGTGCCAGCAGCCACCGGCAGGATGAGGATGAGCAGTTCTTC
CDR3: CASSHRQDEDEQFF
D: .
size: .
V: TRBV4-2
J: TRBJ2-1

DNA: TGTGCCACCAGCAGGGATTTGAACACTGAAGCTTTCTTT
CDR3: CATSRDLNTEAFF
D: .
size: .
V: TRBV15
J: TRBJ1-1

DNA: TGTGCCACCTGGGGGGGGCTGGGTCAGCCCCAGCATTTT
CDR3: CATWGGLGQPQHF
D: .
size: .
V: TRBV19
J: TRBJ1-5

DNA: TGCAGCGGAGACAGGGTGCGCTACTACGAGCAGTACTTC
CDR3: CSGDRVRYYEQYF
D: TRBD1
size: .
V: TRBV29-1
J: TRBJ2-7

DNA: TGCGCCAGCAGCTGGAAGGGGACTAGCGGGATCGAAGAGACCCAGTACTTC
CDR3: CASSWKGTSGIEETQYF
D: TRBD2
size: once
V: TRBV4-1
J: TRBJ2-5

DNA: TGTGCCAGTAGTCTAAGGACAAGGAATCAGCCCCAGCATTTT
CDR3: CASSLRTRNQPQHF
D: .
size: .
V: TRBV19
J: TRBJ1-5